The clone carrying this TCR beta chain was recorded many times. Antigen specificity is unknown. Trimming cost V 3 bases and J 7 bases, with 14 bases left between them. CDR3 length equals 15 residues. The V gene's germline CDR1 is SGDLS and CDR2 YYNGEE. The data are from a study of response to subunit inactivated influenza vaccine. Study-level points and caveats: Authors suggested each seasonal flu vaccination may recruit only limited numbers of new T cells.

One entry per CDR3 protein, called by TCRdb with MiXCR from the RT-PCR reads. The sample carries some 500,000 distinct CDR3 sequences, 15% to 20% recorded once. The clonotype comes from a man aged 50 to 69 who received an inactivated influenza vaccine. Sequenced here: CD4+ T cells sorted from PBMCs, sampled around 25 months after vaccination. This chain connects TRBV9 to TRBJ1-6; D is unclear. Written as DNA, the CDR3 is TGTGCCAGCAGCGCCTCGACGGCGAGGAATTCACCCCTCCACTTT. This encodes CASSASTARNSPLHF.